This TCR beta chain was sequenced during a study of OX40 agonist ivuxolimab in advanced cancers. The wider study: Ivuxolimab is a fully human IgG2 antibody that activates OX40 (CD134). Patients with prior anti-PD-1, anti-PD-L1 or anti-CTLA-4 therapy were eligible; 40% to 45% had some. General observations from the study: Normalized T-cell clonal expansion was also low in some nonresponders. Compared with others, partial responders at 0.1-3.0 mg/kg displayed clonal expansion among the lowest.

Sequencing was performed with immunoSEQ multiplex PCR; in TCRdb, only in-frame clones are kept and a portion is missing. The data hold about 48,000 clones, with around 84% observed a single time. CDR1 is KGHSH and CDR2 is LQKENI in the germline V gene. The CDR3 has 17 residues. Trimming stripped 3 bases from V and 2 bases from J, with 17 bases between. Worth noting for this clone: Antigen specificity is unknown.

The chain couples TRBV18 to TRBJ1-3; D is undetermined. The specimen comprised CD4+ or CD8+ T cells sorted from blood, sampled in a trial of the OX40 agonist ivuxolimab. The TCR was taken from an adult with an advanced solid tumor such as melanoma, head and neck, liver or kidney cancer. The CDR3 DNA reads as TGTGCCAGCTCACCCATTCACCTATTCAACACTGGAAACACCATATATTTT. It is translated as CASSPIHLFNTGNTIYF.